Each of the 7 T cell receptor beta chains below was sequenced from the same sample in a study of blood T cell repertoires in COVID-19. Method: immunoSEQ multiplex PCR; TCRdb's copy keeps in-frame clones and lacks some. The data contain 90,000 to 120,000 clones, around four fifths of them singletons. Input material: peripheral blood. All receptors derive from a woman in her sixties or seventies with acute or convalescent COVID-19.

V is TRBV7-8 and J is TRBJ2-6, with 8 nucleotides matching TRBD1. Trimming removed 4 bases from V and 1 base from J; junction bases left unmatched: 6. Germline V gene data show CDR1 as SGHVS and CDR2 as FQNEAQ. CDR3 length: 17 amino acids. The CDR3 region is CASSWGRTGSGANVLTF. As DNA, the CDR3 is TGTGCCAGCAGCTGGGGGAGGACAGGGTCTGGGGCCAACGTCCTGACTTTC.

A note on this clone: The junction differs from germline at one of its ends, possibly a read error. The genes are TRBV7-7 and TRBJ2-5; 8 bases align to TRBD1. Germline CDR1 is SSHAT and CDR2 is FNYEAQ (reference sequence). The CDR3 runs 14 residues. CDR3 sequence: CASSPRQGQETQYF. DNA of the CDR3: TGTGCTAGCAGCCCGCGACAGGGGCAAGAGACCCAGTACTTC.

CDR3 region: CASKQQTSYNSPLHF. The CDR3 DNA sequence: TGTGCCAGCAAACAGCAAACGTCCTATAATTCACCCCTCCACTTT. The chain links TRBV2 to TRBJ1-6, with unresolved D. This CDR3 has 15 residues. Germline CDR1 and CDR2: SNHLY and FYNNEI. V was cut by 7 bases and J by 1 base, with 11 bases left in between.

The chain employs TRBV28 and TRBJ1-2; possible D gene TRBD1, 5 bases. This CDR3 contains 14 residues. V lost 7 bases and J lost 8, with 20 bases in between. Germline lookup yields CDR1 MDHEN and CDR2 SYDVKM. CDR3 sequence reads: CASIPGSWSVGYTF. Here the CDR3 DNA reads TGTGCCAGCATCCCAGGGTCGTGGAGCGTGGGCTACACCTTC.

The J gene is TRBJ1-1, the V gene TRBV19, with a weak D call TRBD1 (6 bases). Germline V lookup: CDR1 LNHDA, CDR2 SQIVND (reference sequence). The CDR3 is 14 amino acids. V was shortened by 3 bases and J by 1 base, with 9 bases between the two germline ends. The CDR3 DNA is TGTGCCAGTAGTATGGTGGACAGGAACACTGAAGCTTTCTTT. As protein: CASSMVDRNTEAFF.

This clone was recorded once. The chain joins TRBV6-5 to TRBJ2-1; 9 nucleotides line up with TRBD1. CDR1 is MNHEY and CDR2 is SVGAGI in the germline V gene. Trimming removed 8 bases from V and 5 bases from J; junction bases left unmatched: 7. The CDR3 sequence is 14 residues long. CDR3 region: CASCRDRVNNEQFF. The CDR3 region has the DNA TGTGCCAGCTGTCGGGACAGGGTGAACAATGAGCAGTTCTTC.

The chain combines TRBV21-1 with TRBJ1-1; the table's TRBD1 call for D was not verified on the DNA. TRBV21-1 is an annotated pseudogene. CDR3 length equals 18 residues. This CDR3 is CASSRQVYFVVPNTEAFF. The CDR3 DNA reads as TGTGCCAGCAGCCGACAGGTTTACTTCGTAGTCCCGAACACTGAAGCTTTCTTT.